The entry below gives a single TCR beta chain sequence along with its context. Using its own MiXCR run on the 5' RACE reads, TCRdb lists one record per CDR3 protein. The sample lists about 240,000 distinct CDR3 sequences, roughly a tenth occurring once. The sample originates from a study of identical twins. V dropped 2 bases and J dropped 2 bases, with 10 bases sitting between them. In germline, CDR1 is LNHDA, CDR2 SQIVND (reference sequence). The CDR3 length is 14 residues. The genes are TRBV19 and TRBJ2-7, with D maybe TRBD2 (6 bases). The TCR comes from a middle-aged man in good health. The material sequenced was memory T cells sorted from blood. CDR3 DNA sequence: TGTGCCAGTAGTATAATTAGCGGAGCCTACGAGCAGTACTTC. It translates to CASSIISGAYEQYF. The full variable domain, rest sourced from reference TRBV19 and TRBJ2-7, is DGGITQSPKYLFRKEGQNVTLSCEQNLNHDAMYWYRQDPGQGLRLIYYSQIVNDFQKGDIAEGYSVSREKKESFPLTVTSAQKNPTAFYLCASSIISGAYEQYFGPGTRLTVT.